This T cell receptor beta chain was found in a study of blood T cell repertoires in COVID-19. Study background: T cells, B-cell-depleted T cells, or PBMCs supplied cDNA or gDNA.

Method: immunoSEQ multiplex PCR; TCRdb's copy keeps in-frame clones and lacks some. The repertoire consists of roughly 220,000 clones, with roughly 90% occurring once and the leading ten covering roughly 16%. Living in about two dozen US areas, the participants were between roughly 18 and 90 years of age. CDR3 size: 14 residues. After removal of 8 bases from V and 6 bases from J, the junction contained 8 bases not matched to a gene. Germline-derived CDR1 and CDR2 are SNHLY and FYNNEI. This clone has a single count. The rearrangement joins TRBV2 to TRBJ2-1; 9 bases map to TRBD2. The receptor was isolated from a young man who had been exposed to COVID-19. The sample taken for sequencing was PBMCs or T cells enriched from blood (not recorded which). The DNA of the CDR3 is TGTGCCAGCGATATGGCGGGGGGGCCCAATGAGCAGTTCTTC. It encodes CASDMAGGPNEQFF.